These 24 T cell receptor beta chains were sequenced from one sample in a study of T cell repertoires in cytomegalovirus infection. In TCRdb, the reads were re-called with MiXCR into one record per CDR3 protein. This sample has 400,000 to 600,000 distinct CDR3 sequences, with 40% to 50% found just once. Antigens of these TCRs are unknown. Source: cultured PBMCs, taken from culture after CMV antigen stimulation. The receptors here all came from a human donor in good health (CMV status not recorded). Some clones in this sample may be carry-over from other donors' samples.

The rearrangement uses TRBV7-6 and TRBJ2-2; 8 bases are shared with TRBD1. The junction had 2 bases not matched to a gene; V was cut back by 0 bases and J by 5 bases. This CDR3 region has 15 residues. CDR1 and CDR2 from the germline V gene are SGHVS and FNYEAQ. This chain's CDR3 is CASSLAYRGTGELFF. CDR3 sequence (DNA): TGTGCCAGCAGCTTAGCTTACAGGGGGACCGGGGAGCTGTTTTTT.

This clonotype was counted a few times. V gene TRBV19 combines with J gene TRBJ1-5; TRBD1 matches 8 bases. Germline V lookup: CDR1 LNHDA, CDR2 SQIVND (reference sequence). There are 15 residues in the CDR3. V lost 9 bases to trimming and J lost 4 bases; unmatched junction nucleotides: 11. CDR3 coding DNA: TGTGCCAGCCGGACAGGGAAGTTGCTTAATCAGCCCCAGCATTTT. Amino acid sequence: CASRTGKLLNQPQHF.

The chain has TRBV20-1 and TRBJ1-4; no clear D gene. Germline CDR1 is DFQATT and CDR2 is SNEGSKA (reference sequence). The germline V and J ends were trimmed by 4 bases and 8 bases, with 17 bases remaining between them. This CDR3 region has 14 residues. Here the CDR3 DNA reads TGCAGTGCTATCCCAAGGGCCACTGGAGAAAAACTGTTTTTT. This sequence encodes CSAIPRATGEKLFF.

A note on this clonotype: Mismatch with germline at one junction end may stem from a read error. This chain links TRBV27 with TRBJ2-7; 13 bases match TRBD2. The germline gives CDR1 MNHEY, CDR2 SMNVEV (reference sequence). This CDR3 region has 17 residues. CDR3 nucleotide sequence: TGTGCCAGCAGTTTATCGGGGACTAGCGGGGCCTCCTACGACCAGTACTTC. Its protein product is CASSLSGTSGASYDQYF.

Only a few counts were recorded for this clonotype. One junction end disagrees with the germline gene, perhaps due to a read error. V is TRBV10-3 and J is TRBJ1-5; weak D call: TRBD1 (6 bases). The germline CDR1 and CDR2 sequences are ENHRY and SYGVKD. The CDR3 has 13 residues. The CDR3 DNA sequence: TGTGCCATCAAACGGGACATAAATCAGCCCCAGCGTTTT. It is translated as CAIKRDINQPQRF.

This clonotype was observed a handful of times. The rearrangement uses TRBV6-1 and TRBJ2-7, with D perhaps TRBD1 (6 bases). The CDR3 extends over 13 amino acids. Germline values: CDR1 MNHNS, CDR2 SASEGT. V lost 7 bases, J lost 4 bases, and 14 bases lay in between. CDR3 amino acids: CASTKGQGYEQYF. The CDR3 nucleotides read TGTGCCAGCACGAAGGGCCAGGGGTACGAGCAGTACTTC.

As DNA, the CDR3 is TGTGCCAGCAGCCCAGGGGGACAGGGGGCTAAGAGGTCTACGCAGTATTTT. Amino acids: CASSPGGQGAKRSTQYF. The chain uses TRBV11-3 and TRBJ2-3; 12 bases are shared with TRBD1. V was pared by 5 bases and J by 8 bases, with 14 bases of the junction left unmatched. CDR3 length: 17 amino acids. In germline, CDR1 is SGHNT, CDR2 YENEEA.

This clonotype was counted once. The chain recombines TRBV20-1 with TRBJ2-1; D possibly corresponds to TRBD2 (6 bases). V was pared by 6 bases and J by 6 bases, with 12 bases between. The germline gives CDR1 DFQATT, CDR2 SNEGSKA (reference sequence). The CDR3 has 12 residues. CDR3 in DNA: TGCAGTGCCTTAGCGGCAACCAATGAGCAGTTCTTC. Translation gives CSALAATNEQFF.

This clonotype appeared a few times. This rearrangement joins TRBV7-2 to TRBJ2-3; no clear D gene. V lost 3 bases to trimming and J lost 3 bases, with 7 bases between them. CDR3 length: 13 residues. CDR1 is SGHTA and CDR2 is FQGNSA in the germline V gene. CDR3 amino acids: CASSFSWTDTQYF. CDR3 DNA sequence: TGTGCCAGCAGCTTTTCTTGGACAGATACGCAGTATTTT.

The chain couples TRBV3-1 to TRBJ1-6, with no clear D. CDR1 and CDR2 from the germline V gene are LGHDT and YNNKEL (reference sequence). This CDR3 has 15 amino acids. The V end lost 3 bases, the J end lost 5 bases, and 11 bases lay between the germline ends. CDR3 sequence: CASSHGGDNNSPLHF. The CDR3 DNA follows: TGTGCCAGCAGCCATGGCGGGGATAATAATTCACCCCTCCACTTT.

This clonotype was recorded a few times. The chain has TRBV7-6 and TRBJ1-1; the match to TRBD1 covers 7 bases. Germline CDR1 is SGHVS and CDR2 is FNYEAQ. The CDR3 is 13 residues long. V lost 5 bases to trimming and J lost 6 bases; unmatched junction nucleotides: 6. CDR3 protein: CASSGGTASEAFF. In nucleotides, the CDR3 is TGTGCCAGCAGCGGGGGGACAGCTTCTGAAGCTTTCTTT.

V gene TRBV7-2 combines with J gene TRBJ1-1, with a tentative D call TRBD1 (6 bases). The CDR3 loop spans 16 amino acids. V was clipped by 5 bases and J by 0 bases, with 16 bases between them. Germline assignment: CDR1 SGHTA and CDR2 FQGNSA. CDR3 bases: TGTGCCAGCAGCATAGGGGGGTACCTCCTGAACACTGAAGCTTTCTTT. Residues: CASSIGGYLLNTEAFF.

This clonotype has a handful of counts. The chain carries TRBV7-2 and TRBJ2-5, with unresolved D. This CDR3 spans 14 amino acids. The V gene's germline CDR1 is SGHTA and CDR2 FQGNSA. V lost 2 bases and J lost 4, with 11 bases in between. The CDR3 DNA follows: TGTGCCAGCAGCTTACTACGCAGAAGAGAGACCCAGTACTTC. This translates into CASSLLRRRETQYF.

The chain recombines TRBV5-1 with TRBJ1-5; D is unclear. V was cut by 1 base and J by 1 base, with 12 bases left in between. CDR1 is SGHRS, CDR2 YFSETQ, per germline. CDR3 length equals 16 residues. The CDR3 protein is CASSLMVVQSNQPQHF. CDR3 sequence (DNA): TGCGCCAGCAGCTTGATGGTTGTACAGAGCAATCAGCCCCAGCATTTT. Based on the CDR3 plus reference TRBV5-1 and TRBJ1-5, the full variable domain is KAGVTQTPRYLIKTRGQQVTLSCSPISGHRSVSWYQQTPGQGLQFLFEYFSETQRNKGNFPGRFSGRQFSNSRSEMNVSTLELGDSALYLCASSLMVVQSNQPQHFGDGTRLSIL.

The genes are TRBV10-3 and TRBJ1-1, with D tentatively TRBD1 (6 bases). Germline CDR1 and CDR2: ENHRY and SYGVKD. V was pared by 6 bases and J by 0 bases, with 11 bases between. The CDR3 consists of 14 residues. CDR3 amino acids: CAIRNGQMNTEAFF. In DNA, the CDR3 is TGTGCCATCAGAAACGGACAGATGAACACTGAAGCTTTCTTT.

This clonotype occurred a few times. CDR3 bases: TGTGCCAGCTCCTCCCTGATGAGCGGGAGGAACACCGGGGAGCTGTTTTTT. Protein: CASSSLMSGRNTGELFF. The chain recombines TRBV7-2 with TRBJ2-2, with TRBD2 identical over 8 bases. Germline lookup yields CDR1 SGHTA and CDR2 FQGNSA. V was clipped by 8 bases and J by 1 base; unmatched bases: 12. The CDR3 has 17 amino acids.

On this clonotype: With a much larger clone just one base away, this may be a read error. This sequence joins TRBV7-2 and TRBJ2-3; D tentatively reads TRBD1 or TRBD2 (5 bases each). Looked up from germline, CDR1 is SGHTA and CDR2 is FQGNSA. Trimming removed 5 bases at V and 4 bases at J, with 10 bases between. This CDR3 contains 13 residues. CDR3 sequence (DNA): TGTGCCAGCAGCGGGGACGGTTCAGATACGCAGTATTTT. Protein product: CASSGDGSDTQYF.

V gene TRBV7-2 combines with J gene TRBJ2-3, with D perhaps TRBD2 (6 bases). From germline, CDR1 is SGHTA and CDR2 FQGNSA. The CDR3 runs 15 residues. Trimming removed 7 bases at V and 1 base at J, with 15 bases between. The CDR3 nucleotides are TGTGCCAGCACTCTAAACGGGGGTGGCACAGATACGCAGTATTTT. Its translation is CASTLNGGGTDTQYF.

In DNA form, the CDR3 reads TGTGCCAGCAGTTACACAGGTTACAATGAGCAGTTCTTC. This gives the protein CASSYTGYNEQFF. V and J are TRBV6-8 and TRBJ2-1; D may be TRBD1 (5 bases). The germline V gene has CDR1 MNHGY and CDR2 SAAAGT. This CDR3 is 13 amino acids long. The V end was cut by 2 bases, the J end by 4 bases, with 6 bases between.

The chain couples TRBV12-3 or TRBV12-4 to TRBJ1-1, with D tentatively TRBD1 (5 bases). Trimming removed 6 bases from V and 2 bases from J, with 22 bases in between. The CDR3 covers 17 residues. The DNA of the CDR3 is TGTGCCAGCAGCCTGGGGCAGATCTCGGCACTAAACACTGAAGCTTTCTTT. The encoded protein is CASSLGQISALNTEAFF.

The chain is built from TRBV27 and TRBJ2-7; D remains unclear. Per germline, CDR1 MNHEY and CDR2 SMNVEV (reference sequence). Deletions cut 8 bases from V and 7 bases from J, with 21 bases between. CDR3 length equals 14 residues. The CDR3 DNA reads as TGTGCCAGCTCTCGACCGCCCGGTTTGTGGGAGCAGTACTTC. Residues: CASSRPPGLWEQYF.

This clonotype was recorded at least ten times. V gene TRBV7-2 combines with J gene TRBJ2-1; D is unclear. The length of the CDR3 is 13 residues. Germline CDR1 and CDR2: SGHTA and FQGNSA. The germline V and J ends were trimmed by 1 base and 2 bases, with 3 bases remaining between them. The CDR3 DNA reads TGTGCCAGCAGCTTAGGCCCCTACAATGAGCAGTTCTTC. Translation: CASSLGPYNEQFF.

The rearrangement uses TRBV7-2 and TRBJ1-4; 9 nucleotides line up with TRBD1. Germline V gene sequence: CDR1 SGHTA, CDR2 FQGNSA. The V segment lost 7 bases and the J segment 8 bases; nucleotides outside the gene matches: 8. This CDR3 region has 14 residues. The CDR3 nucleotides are TGTGCCAGCAATCAACAGGGGGCCGGAGAAAAACTGTTTTTT. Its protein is CASNQQGAGEKLFF.

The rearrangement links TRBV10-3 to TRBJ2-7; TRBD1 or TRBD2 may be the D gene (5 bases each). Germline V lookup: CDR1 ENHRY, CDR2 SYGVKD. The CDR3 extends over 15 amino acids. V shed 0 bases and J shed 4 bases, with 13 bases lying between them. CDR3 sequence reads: CAISESRGSGYEQYF. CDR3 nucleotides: TGTGCCATCAGTGAGTCGAGGGGCTCCGGGTACGAGCAGTACTTC.